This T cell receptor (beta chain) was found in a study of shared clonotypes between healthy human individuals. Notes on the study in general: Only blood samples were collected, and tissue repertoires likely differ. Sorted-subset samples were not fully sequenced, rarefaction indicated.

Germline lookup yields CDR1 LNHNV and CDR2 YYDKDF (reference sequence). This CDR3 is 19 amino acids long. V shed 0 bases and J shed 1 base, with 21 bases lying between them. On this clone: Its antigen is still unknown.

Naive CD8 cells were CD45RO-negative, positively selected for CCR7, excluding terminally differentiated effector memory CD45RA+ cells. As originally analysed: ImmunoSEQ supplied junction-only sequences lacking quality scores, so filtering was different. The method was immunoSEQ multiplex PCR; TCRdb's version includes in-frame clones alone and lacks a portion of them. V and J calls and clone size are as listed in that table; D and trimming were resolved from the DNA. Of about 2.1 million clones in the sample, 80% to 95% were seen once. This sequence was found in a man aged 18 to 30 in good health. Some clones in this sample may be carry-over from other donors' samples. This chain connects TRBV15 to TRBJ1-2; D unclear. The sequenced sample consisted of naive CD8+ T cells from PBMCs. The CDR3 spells CATSRDRYTAPGNNYGYTF. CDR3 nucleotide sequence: TGTGCCACCAGCAGAGATCGATATACTGCCCCGGGTAATAACTATGGCTACACCTTC. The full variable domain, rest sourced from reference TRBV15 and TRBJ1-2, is DAMVIQNPRYQVTQFGKPVTLSCSQTLNHNVMYWYQQKSSQAPKLLFHYYDKDFNNEADTPDNFQSRRPNTSFCFLDIRSPGLGDTAMYLCATSRDRYTAPGNNYGYTFGSGTRLTVV.